These 24 T cell receptor beta chains were sequenced from one sample in a study of cytomegalovirus exposure and HLA in healthy donors. The PCR employed 60 Vbeta primers together with 13 Jbeta primers. Clones were read by immunoSEQ multiplex PCR, and TCRdb kept only the in-frame ones, dropping some. The data hold about 170,000 clones, with nearly 80% observed a single time. The sample taken for sequencing was PBMCs. Receptors originate from a woman in her forties or fifties in good health and CMV-seropositive.

The chain combines TRBV28 with TRBJ2-2; 10 bases map to TRBD1. Germline lookup yields CDR1 MDHEN and CDR2 SYDVKM. The CDR3 has 16 residues. V was pared by 3 bases and J by 5 bases, with 6 bases of the junction left unmatched. CDR3 protein: CASSFRQGAGTGELFF. The CDR3 DNA reads as TGTGCCAGCAGTTTCCGACAGGGGGCTGGGACCGGGGAGCTGTTTTTT.

CDR3 region: CASSRQGADQPQHF. The CDR3 DNA is TGTGCCAGCAGTAGACAGGGGGCAGATCAGCCCCAGCATTTT. The chain has TRBV5-5 and TRBJ1-5; 10 bases line up with TRBD1. Per the germline V gene, CDR1 is SGHKS and CDR2 is YYEKEE (reference sequence). The CDR3 runs to 14 residues. V dropped 5 bases and J dropped 5; count of bases not matched to a gene: 4.

V gene TRBV29-1 combines with J gene TRBJ2-7; 8 positions match TRBD1. This CDR3 has 14 residues. With V trimmed by 6 bases and J by 0 bases, 7 bases remained unmatched. Germline V lookup: CDR1 SQVTM, CDR2 ANQGSEA. The CDR3 region has the DNA TGCAGCGTCGTGAGACAGGGGCGCTCCTACGAGCAGTACTTC. This encodes CSVVRQGRSYEQYF.

The gene calls are TRBV11-2 and TRBJ1-1, with D hard to call. The CDR3 totals 13 residues. The V and J ends lost 6 bases and 3 bases respectively, with 11 bases between them. The V gene's germline CDR1 is SGHAT and CDR2 FQNNGV. The CDR3 bases are TGTGCCAGCAGGGGAGGGAGATACACTGAAGCTTTCTTT. It codes for CASRGGRYTEAFF.

This chain uses TRBV10-3 with TRBJ2-1; maybe TRBD2 (6 bases). From germline, CDR1 is ENHRY and CDR2 SYGVKD. V was pared by 4 bases and J by 7 bases, with 17 bases between. The CDR3 length is 15 residues. CDR3 sequence reads: CAISGAGRVGNEQFF. The CDR3 bases are TGTGCCATCAGTGGGGCGGGGCGGGTAGGGAATGAGCAGTTCTTC.

In this sample, this clone turned up a few times. The rearrangement joins TRBV30 to TRBJ2-7; 8 bases are shared with TRBD1. The ends lost 4 bases at V and 5 bases at J; junction bases unmatched: 7. This CDR3 is 13 amino acids long. CDR1 GTSNPN and CDR2 SVGIG come from the germline V gene (reference sequence). CDR3 protein: CAWIGDRGHEQYF. CDR3 nucleotides: TGTGCCTGGATTGGAGACAGGGGCCACGAGCAGTACTTC.

A few counts support this clone. This chain uses TRBV2 with TRBJ1-1, with D tentatively TRBD1 (5 bases). V lost 7 bases and J lost 2, with 14 bases in between. The CDR3 is 14 amino acids. Germline V gives CDR1 SNHLY, CDR2 FYNNEI. The CDR3 loop reads CASIRQGSNTEAFF. CDR3 DNA: TGTGCCAGCATTCGGCAGGGCAGCAACACTGAAGCTTTCTTT.

V and J are TRBV5-1 and TRBJ1-5; possibly TRBD1 for D (5 bases). With 4 bases removed from V and 3 bases from J, the gap between germline ends came to 11 bases. CDR3 length: 14 residues. Looked up from germline, CDR1 is SGHRS and CDR2 is YFSETQ. In DNA form, the CDR3 reads TGCGCCAGCAGCGGGGGGGGGACCAATCAGCCCCAGCATTTT. Protein product: CASSGGGTNQPQHF.

This clone was seen a few times. CDR3 in DNA: TGTGCCAGCAGCCCTTCCTACGAGCAGTACTTC. Translating it yields CASSPSYEQYF. The rearrangement joins TRBV11-2 to TRBJ2-7; no firm D call. Trimming removed 5 bases from V and 1 base from J, with 3 bases in between. From germline, CDR1 is SGHAT and CDR2 FQNNGV. There are 11 residues in the CDR3.

V and J are TRBV9 and TRBJ1-1; D ambiguous. CDR1 and CDR2 from the germline V gene are SGDLS and YYNGEE. This CDR3 region has 12 residues. V dropped 3 bases and J dropped 3 bases, with 6 bases sitting between them. The CDR3 loop reads CASSARDTEAFF. For the CDR3, the DNA is TGTGCCAGCAGCGCCCGGGACACTGAAGCTTTCTTT.

This rearrangement joins TRBV28 to TRBJ2-5; 7 positions match TRBD1. Per the germline V gene, CDR1 is MDHEN and CDR2 is SYDVKM. Trimming cost V 4 bases and J 2 bases; bases outside gene matches: 4. The CDR3 loop spans 14 amino acids. CDR3 protein: CASSYFRGQETQYF. The CDR3 DNA reads TGTGCCAGCAGTTATTTCAGGGGGCAAGAGACCCAGTACTTC.

CDR3 coding DNA: TGTGCCAGCAGTTACGGGACAGGGGCGTACGAGCAGTACTTC. This encodes CASSYGTGAYEQYF. The genes are TRBV6-5 and TRBJ2-7; 10 bases fit TRBD1. Unmatched junction bases numbered 2, after V lost 2 bases and J lost 4 bases. The CDR3 sequence is 14 residues long. The V gene's germline CDR1 is MNHEY and CDR2 SVGAGI.

The J gene is TRBJ1-2, the V gene TRBV6-5; 8 nucleotides line up with TRBD1. The germline V gene encodes CDR1 MNHEY and CDR2 SVGAGI. The CDR3 extends over 15 amino acids. The trim removed 3 bases at V and 8 bases at J, leaving 11 bases unmatched. The DNA of the CDR3 is TGTGCCAGCAGTTATTTAAGACAGGGGACCGGGGGCTACACCTTC. Protein: CASSYLRQGTGGYTF.

The chain links TRBV4-2 to TRBJ1-4; D not certain. This CDR3 has 15 amino acids. Looked up from germline, CDR1 is LGHNA and CDR2 is YNFKEQ. Trimming pared 0 bases from V and 8 bases from J, leaving 13 bases between. The CDR3 sequence: CASSQDSGSKEKLFF. The DNA for the CDR3 is TGTGCCAGCAGCCAAGACTCGGGATCCAAGGAAAAACTGTTTTTT.

This clone showed up just a few times. The chain joins TRBV6-5 to TRBJ2-1; 9 nucleotides align to TRBD2. The CDR3 runs 14 residues. Losses at the gene ends were 9 bases for V and 7 bases for J; bases not matched to a gene: 10. Germline loops: CDR1 MNHEY, CDR2 SVGAGI. The CDR3 coding sequence is TGTGCCAGTAAAAAGATGGCGGGGGGGAATGAGCAGTTCTTC. This encodes CASKKMAGGNEQFF.

This clone was picked up one time. The rearrangement uses TRBV7-3 and TRBJ2-3; tentatively, D is TRBD1 (5 bases). Between the trimmed V and J ends, which lost 2 bases and 1 base, there was a span of 10 bases. The CDR3 covers 15 residues. CDR1 is SGHTA and CDR2 is FQGTGA in the germline V gene. CDR3 loop: CASSLPGSGTDTQYF. CDR3 sequence (DNA): TGTGCCAGCAGCTTACCAGGGTCGGGCACAGATACGCAGTATTTT.

The chain recombines TRBV5-1 with TRBJ2-5; 8 nucleotides line up with TRBD2. The CDR3 is 15 residues long. With 4 bases clipped from V and 2 bases from J, the junction kept 7 bases outside the gene matches. CDR1 is SGHRS and CDR2 is YFSETQ in the germline V gene. CDR3 in amino acids: CASSPQGGGQETQYF. The CDR3 nucleotides are TGCGCCAGCAGCCCCCAAGGCGGGGGGCAAGAGACCCAGTACTTC.

This chain uses TRBV28 with TRBJ1-5; maybe TRBD1 (6 bases). Germline V lookup: CDR1 MDHEN, CDR2 SYDVKM. V was shortened by 6 bases and J by 7 bases, with 19 bases between the two germline ends. The CDR3 covers 15 residues. This CDR3 is CASSPGFRGNQPQHF. In nucleotides, the CDR3 is TGTGCCAGCAGCCCAGGCTTCAGGGGAAACCAGCCCCAGCATTTT.

The rearrangement joins TRBV25-1 to TRBJ1-1; D remains ambiguous. Germline lookup yields CDR1 MGHDK and CDR2 SYGVNS. The CDR3 sequence is 11 residues long. V was shortened by 4 bases and J by 8 bases, with 8 bases between the two germline ends. CDR3 in amino acids: CASSVAGEAFF. As DNA, the CDR3 is TGTGCCAGCAGTGTCGCGGGAGAAGCTTTCTTT.

The rearrangement joins TRBV7-6 to TRBJ1-5; weak D call: TRBD1 (5 bases). With 2 bases removed from V and 7 bases from J, the gap between germline ends came to 12 bases. This CDR3 contains 14 residues. Germline-derived CDR1 and CDR2 are SGHVS and FNYEAQ. The CDR3 DNA reads as TGTGCCAGCAGCTTATCAGGGATAGGGCAGCCCCAGCATTTT. Its translation is CASSLSGIGQPQHF.

This clone was detected once. DNA for the CDR3: TGCGCCAGCAGCCAAGAAACTAGCGGCTATTACGAGCAGTACTTC. Its translation: CASSQETSGYYEQYF. This chain uses TRBV4-1 with TRBJ2-7, with 8 bases matching TRBD2. The V gene's germline CDR1 is MGHRA and CDR2 YSYEKL. This CDR3 has 15 amino acids. Unmatched junction bases numbered 5, after V lost 0 bases and J lost 4 bases.

CDR3 bases: TGTGCCAGCTCACCACGGACTTTGGGGCGGGATGGGGCCAACGTCCTGACTTTC. Translating it yields CASSPRTLGRDGANVLTF. The genes are TRBV18 and TRBJ2-6; possibly TRBD2 for D (6 bases). V was trimmed by 1 base and J by 3 bases, leaving 16 bases between them. CDR3 length equals 18 residues. Germline V gives CDR1 KGHSH, CDR2 LQKENI.

The sample holds one count of this clone. The chain is built from TRBV6-6 and TRBJ2-1; 14 bases map to TRBD2. J gave up 9 bases and V 5 bases, and 6 bases lay outside the gene matches. The germline V gene has CDR1 MNHNY and CDR2 SVGAGI (reference sequence). CDR3 length: 15 residues. CDR3: CASSPGLAGGAEQFF. The CDR3 nucleotides read TGTGCCAGCAGTCCCGGACTAGCGGGAGGTGCTGAGCAGTTCTTC.

This chain joins TRBV10-3 and TRBJ2-3; maybe TRBD1 (5 bases). The CDR3 is 14 residues long. Trimming took off 4 bases at V and 0 bases at J, with 8 bases between the two ends. CDR1 and CDR2 from the germline V gene are ENHRY and SYGVKD. The CDR3 loop is CAISGQPSTDTQYF. The DNA for the CDR3 is TGTGCCATCAGTGGACAGCCTAGCACAGATACGCAGTATTTT.